This record concerns one T cell receptor (beta chain) sequence. Antigen: not known. It may be a read error: a sequence one base away is much more abundant. Carried by the TCR beta cDNA libraries were unique molecular identifiers. TCRdb independently ran MiXCR on the PCR reads; one entry per CDR3 protein. The sample records about 760,000 distinct CDR3 sequences, 25% to 30% being singletons. The data belong to a study of post-analysis software for immune sequencing data. General study findings and limits: TRBV5-6, TRBV5-1 and TRBV20-1 belonged to a set of roughly 5 TRBV segments that were more frequent in patients than controls.

The CDR3 covers 12 residues. Per germline, CDR1 SGHKS and CDR2 YYEKEE (reference sequence). The sequenced material came from blood. V and J are TRBV5-5 and TRBJ1-2, with 9 positions matching TRBD1. This receptor was obtained from a girl under 18 with multiple sclerosis. CDR3: CTSSWTGDGYTF. CDR3 bases: TGTACCAGCAGCTGGACAGGGGATGGCTACACCTTC.